A selection of T cell receptor beta chains follows, all from one sample in a study of blood T cells in healthy people across ages. MiXCR, applied by TCRdb to the 5' RACE reads, yields one record per CDR3 protein. Among around 1,600,000 distinct CDR3 sequences listed, roughly 43% were seen once. The source material was blood. The source of these receptors is a woman between 18 and 30 years old in good health. Each CDR3 is given with its conserved first and last residue. A D gene is named only where the DNA matches it firmly. A clone size is listed for some rows: how often the clone was seen (once, few, many), or a class if it is expanded.

size	V	J	D	CDR3	DNA
few	TRBV18	TRBJ2-3	TRBD2	CASSSLAGAEYF	TGTGCCAGCTCCTCCCTAGCGGGGGCGGAGTATTTT
many	TRBV29-1	TRBJ2-3	-	CSVEGITDTQYF	TGCAGCGTTGAGGGCATCACAGATACGCAGTATTTT
few	TRBV11-2	TRBJ1-2	-	CASSFGPSQGGYTF	TGTGCCAGCAGCTTCGGGCCGTCACAGGGTGGCTACACCTTC
-	TRBV5-1	TRBJ2-1	-	CASSLGGAGRGYNEQFF	TGCGCCAGCAGCTTGGGCGGCGCCGGGCGTGGATACAATGAGCAGTTCTTC
few	TRBV5-1	TRBJ2-1	-	CASSSQDSHNEQFF	TGCGCCAGCAGCTCCCAGGACAGCCACAATGAGCAGTTCTTC
few	TRBV12-3/TRBV12-4	TRBJ2-7	-	CASSLQYNEQYF	TGTGCCAGCAGTTTACAATACAATGAGCAGTACTTC
few	TRBV13	TRBJ1-2	TRBD1	CASSSRQGPRYGYTF	TGTGCCAGCAGCTCGCGACAGGGGCCGCGATATGGCTACACCTTC
-	TRBV6-5	TRBJ2-7	TRBD1	CASSRRGTGTYEQYF	TGTGCCAGCAGTCGCCGGGGGACAGGTACCTACGAGCAGTACTTC
few	TRBV2	TRBJ2-3	-	CASSWPTDSTDTQYF	TGTGCCAGCAGCTGGCCGACCGATAGCACAGATACGCAGTATTTT
-	TRBV2	TRBJ2-1	TRBD2	CASRTSGIYNEQFF	TGTGCCAGCAGAACTAGCGGGATCTACAATGAGCAGTTCTTC